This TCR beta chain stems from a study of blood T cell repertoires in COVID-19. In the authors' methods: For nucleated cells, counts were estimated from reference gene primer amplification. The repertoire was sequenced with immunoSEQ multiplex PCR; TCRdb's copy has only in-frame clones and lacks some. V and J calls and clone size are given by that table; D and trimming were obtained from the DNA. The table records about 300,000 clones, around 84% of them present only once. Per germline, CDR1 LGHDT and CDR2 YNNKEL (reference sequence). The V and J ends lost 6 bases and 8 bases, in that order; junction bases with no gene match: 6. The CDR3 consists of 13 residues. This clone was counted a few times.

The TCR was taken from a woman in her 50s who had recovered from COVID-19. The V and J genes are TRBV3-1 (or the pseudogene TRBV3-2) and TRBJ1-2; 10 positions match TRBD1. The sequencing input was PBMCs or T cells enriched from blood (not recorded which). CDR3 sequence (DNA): TGTGCCAGCAGGCGACAGGGGGCGCAAGGCTACACCTTC. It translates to CASRRQGAQGYTF.